This TCR beta chain was sequenced for a study of glioma-infiltrating T cells. Findings and limits, study-wide: Above-expected tissue-blood divergence occurred in all gliomas, most in low-grade ones. CDR3 overlap between tissue and blood was very small.

Germline values: CDR1 DFQATT, CDR2 SNEGSKA (reference sequence). V shed 0 bases and J shed 3 bases, with 9 bases lying between them. This CDR3 contains 14 residues. This clonotype was recorded many times. Its antigen is currently unknown. TCR alpha and beta CDR3 regions were amplified from RNA using iRepertoire nested multiplex PCR. Tissue mRNA or PBMC total RNA, about 85-400 ng, went into one-step reverse transcription and amplification. TCRdb re-analysed the multiplex PCR reads in MiXCR, keeping a single row per CDR3 protein. Of about 130,000 distinct CDR3 sequences in the sample, under 25% were seen once.

What was sequenced was glioma tissue, nonneoplastic brain tissue, or PBMCs (not recorded which). The chain carries TRBV20-1 and TRBJ2-1; D gene unclear. The clonotype was recovered from a human donor with low-grade glioma or glioblastoma, undergoing nonglioma brain surgery, or in good health (not recorded which). CDR3 coding DNA: TGCAGTGCTAGAGAGGGCGCCCTCTACAATGAGCAGTTCTTC. It translates to CSAREGALYNEQFF.